This passage covers 13 T cell receptor beta chains from one sample sequenced in a study of OX40 agonist ivuxolimab in advanced cancers. The data were produced by immunoSEQ multiplex PCR, yet TCRdb's version contains in-frame clones alone and is incomplete. Here the sample spans around 69,000 clones, 80% to 90% being singletons. The source was CD4+ or CD8+ T cells sorted from blood, collected in a trial of the OX40 agonist ivuxolimab. The origin of the receptors is an adult with an advanced solid tumor such as melanoma, head and neck, liver or kidney cancer.

This sequence joins TRBV27 and TRBJ2-1; 8 bases are a match to TRBD2. V dropped 5 bases and J dropped 3; count of bases not matched to a gene: 6. Germline V gene data show CDR1 as MNHEY and CDR2 as SMNVEV (reference sequence). The CDR3 is made up of 15 amino acids. CDR3 loop: CASSRGGPNYNEQFF. The CDR3 region has the DNA TGTGCCAGCAGTCGGGGGGGTCCGAACTACAATGAGCAGTTCTTC.

The J gene is TRBJ1-1, the V gene TRBV19, with D maybe TRBD1 (6 bases). Germline assignment: CDR1 LNHDA and CDR2 SQIVND (reference sequence). The CDR3 has 11 amino acids. Deletions cut 6 bases from V and 8 bases from J, with 10 bases between. The CDR3 nucleotides read TGTGCCAGTAGGCTAACAGGGGAAGCTTTCTTT. Its translation is CASRLTGEAFF.

This chain joins TRBV27 and TRBJ2-2; D is possibly TRBD1 (6 bases). Trimming cost V 1 base and J 1 base, with 10 bases left between them. The CDR3 runs to 16 residues. The V gene's germline CDR1 is MNHEY and CDR2 SMNVEV (reference sequence). The CDR3 loop reads CASSLWLGGNTGELFF. In nucleotides, the CDR3 is TGTGCCAGCAGTTTATGGTTAGGGGGGAACACCGGGGAGCTGTTTTTT.

As for this clone: A junction boundary mismatches the germline segment, possibly from a read error. The J gene is TRBJ1-1, the V gene TRBV10-3; D remains ambiguous. Germline CDR1 is ENHRY and CDR2 is SYGVKD. There are 13 residues in the CDR3. The CDR3 nucleotides read TGTGCCATCAGTGGACGGGAGAACGCTGAAGCTTTCTTT. Protein sequence: CAISGRENAEAFF.

The chain uses TRBV7-9 and TRBJ2-2; 7 positions match TRBD1. This CDR3 spans 14 amino acids. V lost 5 bases to trimming and J lost 5 bases; unmatched junction nucleotides: 5. Germline V gives CDR1 SEHNR, CDR2 FQNEAQ (reference sequence). DNA for the CDR3: TGTGCCAGCAGCCTACTCAGGGGGACCGGGGAGCTGTTTTTT. It codes for CASSLLRGTGELFF.

The chain combines TRBV15 with TRBJ2-6; TRBD2 is a possible D gene (6 bases). Per the germline V gene, CDR1 is LNHNV and CDR2 is YYDKDF (reference sequence). This CDR3 is 16 amino acids long. V lost 8 bases and J 2 bases, leaving 16 bases between the germline ends. The CDR3, as DNA: TGTGCCACCTGGGGCCTCGGGGGTCCTGGGGCCAACGTCCTGACTTTC. Protein: CATWGLGGPGANVLTF.

J is TRBJ2-5 and V is TRBV11-2; TRBD2 matches 9 bases. Germline V gene lookup returns CDR1 SGHAT and CDR2 FQNNGV. Trimming at V came to 2 bases and at J to 7 bases, leaving 14 bases not matched to a gene. This CDR3 has 17 residues. CDR3 nucleotide sequence: TGTGCCAGCAGCTTACCTAGCGGGGCACCTCAGGACGGGACCCAGTACTTC. It encodes CASSLPSGAPQDGTQYF.

This chain links TRBV6-5 with TRBJ2-7, with TRBD1 matching 8 bases. This CDR3 has 15 residues. Germline V gives CDR1 MNHEY, CDR2 SVGAGI. V lost 4 bases and J lost 5; bases outside the gene matches: 10. CDR3 residues: CASSFYGRTGNEQYF. CDR3 in DNA: TGTGCCAGCAGTTTTTATGGGCGGACAGGGAACGAGCAGTACTTC.

The chain employs TRBV6-5 and TRBJ1-2; no definite D call. V lost 1 base and J 3 bases, leaving 9 bases between the germline ends. CDR3 length equals 14 residues. Germline V lookup: CDR1 MNHEY, CDR2 SVGAGI. CDR3 bases: TGTGCCAGCAGTTACTACCGGGGAGACTATGGCTACACCTTC. It yields the protein CASSYYRGDYGYTF.

This chain uses TRBV4-2 with TRBJ2-2; D is possibly TRBD2 (5 bases). V was pared by 2 bases and J by 5 bases, with 6 bases between. The CDR3 has 13 amino acids. Germline assignment: CDR1 LGHNA and CDR2 YNFKEQ. The CDR3 loop is CASSQWETGELFF. CDR3 bases: TGTGCCAGCAGCCAATGGGAGACCGGGGAGCTGTTTTTT.

This chain joins TRBV27 and TRBJ2-1, with TRBD2 matching 9 bases. Germline V gene lookup returns CDR1 MNHEY and CDR2 SMNVEV (reference sequence). This CDR3 is 15 amino acids long. The V segment lost 6 bases and the J segment 6 bases; nucleotides outside the gene matches: 9. As DNA, the CDR3 is TGTGCCAGCAGCACCGGGACTAGCTCAGGCAATGAGCAGTTCTTC. Protein: CASSTGTSSGNEQFF.

The V call is TRBV4-3, the J call TRBJ1-3; no clear D. Germline values: CDR1 LGHNA, CDR2 YSLEER. The V end lost 0 bases, the J end lost 1 base, and 7 bases lay between the germline ends. The CDR3 loop spans 15 amino acids. The CDR3 is CASSQDRRSGNTIYF. The CDR3 DNA follows: TGCGCCAGCAGCCAAGATCGAAGGTCTGGAAACACCATATATTTT.

The V gene is TRBV27, the J gene TRBJ2-7; D is unclear. Germline CDR1 MNHEY, CDR2 SMNVEV (reference sequence). This CDR3 has 14 amino acids. Trimming pared 2 bases from V and 0 bases from J, leaving 8 bases between. CDR3 residues: CASSLKGLSYEQYF. The CDR3, as DNA: TGTGCCAGCAGTTTAAAAGGCCTCTCCTACGAGCAGTACTTC.